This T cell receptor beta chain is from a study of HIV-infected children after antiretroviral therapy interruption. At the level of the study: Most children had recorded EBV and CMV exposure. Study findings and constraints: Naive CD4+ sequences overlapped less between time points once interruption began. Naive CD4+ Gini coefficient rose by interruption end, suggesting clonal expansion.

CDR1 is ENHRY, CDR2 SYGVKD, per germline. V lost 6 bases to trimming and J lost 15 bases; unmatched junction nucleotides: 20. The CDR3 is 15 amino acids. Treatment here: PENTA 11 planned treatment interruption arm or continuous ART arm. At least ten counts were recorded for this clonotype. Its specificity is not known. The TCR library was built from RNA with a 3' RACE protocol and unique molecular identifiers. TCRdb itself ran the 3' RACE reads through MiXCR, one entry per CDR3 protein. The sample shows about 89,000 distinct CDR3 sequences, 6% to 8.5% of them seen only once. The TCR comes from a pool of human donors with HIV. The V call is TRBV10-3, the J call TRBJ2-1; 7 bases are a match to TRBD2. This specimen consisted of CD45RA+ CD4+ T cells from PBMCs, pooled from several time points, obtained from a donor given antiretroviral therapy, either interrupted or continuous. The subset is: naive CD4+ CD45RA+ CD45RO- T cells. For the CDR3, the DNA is TGTGCCATCAGCCCTCTCGGCGAGCGGGGAGCCGGGCGGTTCTTC. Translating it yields CAISPLGERGAGRFF.